These T cell receptor beta chains were read from a single sample in a study of beta chain features in type 1 diabetes. The repertoire was sequenced with immunoSEQ multiplex PCR; TCRdb's copy has only in-frame clones and lacks some. The sample records roughly 500,000 clones, around 10% being singletons. Sequencing was done on a sample of naive CD4+ T cells from blood. The receptors were gathered from a woman under 30 in good health. CDR3s include the opening cysteine and the closing phenylalanine or tryptophan. The D gene is left open where the match is weak. Clone size is stated in some rows and not others, as once, few, many or a class when expanded.

clone_size	v_call	d_call	j_call	cdr3_aa	cdr3_nt
-	TRBV7-9	-	TRBJ2-2	CASSSLTSGELFF	TGTGCCAGCAGCTCACTAACGTCCGGGGAGCTGTTTTTT
-	TRBV7-9	TRBD2	TRBJ2-7	CASSFLAGGEGEQYF	TGTGCCAGCAGCTTCCTAGCGGGAGGTGAGGGCGAGCAGTACTTC
-	TRBV5-1	-	TRBJ2-2	CASSPQNANTGELFF	TGCGCCAGCAGCCCCCAGAATGCGAACACCGGGGAGCTGTTTTTT
few	TRBV2	TRBD1	TRBJ1-5	CASSGMGQGNQPQHF	TGTGCCAGCAGTGGGATGGGACAGGGTAATCAGCCCCAGCATTTT
few	TRBV29-1	TRBD2	TRBJ2-7	CSVLGAGGGEQYF	TGCAGCGTTTTAGGAGCGGGAGGAGGCGAGCAGTACTTC
-	TRBV2	-	TRBJ1-1	CASSETVANTEAFF	TGTGCCAGCAGTGAAACAGTAGCCAACACTGAAGCTTTCTTT
-	TRBV5-1	-	TRBJ2-7	CASSLGTDPPYEQYF	TGCGCCAGCAGCTTGGGGACGGACCCCCCCTACGAGCAGTACTTC
few	TRBV7-2	TRBD2	TRBJ2-5	CASGSGLAAQETQYF	TGTGCCAGCGGAAGCGGGCTAGCGGCACAAGAGACCCAGTACTTC
-	TRBV14	TRBD1	TRBJ1-6	CASSRIGQGVSPLHF	TGTGCCAGCAGTCGAATCGGACAGGGCGTCTCACCCCTCCACTTT
few	TRBV5-1	-	TRBJ2-3	CASGPIADTQYF	TGCGCCAGCGGACCTATCGCGGATACGCAGTATTTT
-	TRBV30	-	TRBJ2-5	CAWSWGAQETQYF	TGTGCCTGGAGTTGGGGGGCTCAGGAGACCCAGTACTTC
-	TRBV4-1	TRBD1	TRBJ2-3	CASSQLQGSDTDTQYF	TGCGCCAGCAGCCAATTACAGGGGTCTGACACAGATACGCAGTATTTT
few	TRBV14	-	TRBJ2-1	CASSLQAYNEQFF	TGTGCCAGCAGCCTACAGGCCTACAATGAGCAGTTCTTC
-	TRBV28	-	TRBJ2-5	CASSFTGLETQYF	TGTGCCAGCAGTTTTACAGGTTTAGAGACCCAGTACTTC
-	TRBV27	-	TRBJ1-3	CASASGRGNTIYF	TGTGCCAGCGCATCGGGCCGAGGAAACACCATATATTTT
few	TRBV23-1	TRBD2	TRBJ2-1	CASSQWGVAGGPKLSNEQFF	TGCGCCAGCAGTCAATGGGGGGTAGCGGGAGGGCCTAAATTATCCAATGAGCAGTTCTTC
few	TRBV15	-	TRBJ1-3	CATSIGGTGNTIYF	TGTGCCACCAGCATAGGGGGGACTGGAAACACCATATATTTT
few	TRBV29-1	-	TRBJ2-5	CSVGNRAGTQYF	TGCAGCGTTGGGAACAGGGCTGGGACCCAGTACTTC
many	TRBV9	TRBD2	TRBJ2-1	CASSASSGALDEQFF	TGTGCCAGCAGCGCGTCTAGCGGGGCCTTGGATGAGCAGTTCTTC
few	TRBV7-9	-	TRBJ2-3	CASSLGNTGTDTQYF	TGTGCCAGCAGCTTAGGAAACACAGGGACAGATACGCAGTATTTT
few	TRBV7-9	-	TRBJ2-3	CASSLGRQGLTDTQYF	TGTGCCAGCAGCTTAGGGAGACAGGGACTCACAGATACGCAGTATTTT
-	TRBV6-6	-	TRBJ2-3	CASSWGRAWQDTQYF	TGTGCCAGCAGCTGGGGAAGGGCCTGGCAGGATACGCAGTATTTT
-	TRBV9	-	TRBJ1-3	CASSVAGRTGNTIYF	TGTGCCAGCAGCGTAGCGGGGAGAACTGGAAACACCATATATTTT
-	TRBV4-1	-	TRBJ2-1	CASSQVGRARRNEQFF	TGCGCCAGCAGCCAAGTTGGCAGAGCTCGGCGGAATGAGCAGTTCTTC
-	TRBV29-1	-	TRBJ2-7	CSVMDSYEQYF	TGCAGCGTTATGGACAGCTACGAGCAGTACTTC
-	TRBV7-6	-	TRBJ2-5	CASSLAPLGETQYF	TGTGCCAGCAGCTTAGCTCCATTGGGAGAGACCCAGTACTTC
few	TRBV20-1	-	TRBJ2-1	CSASFHNEQFF	TGCAGTGCTAGCTTTCACAATGAGCAGTTCTTC
-	TRBV15	TRBD1	TRBJ2-5	CATSRSGTGGEETQYF	TGTGCCACCAGCAGATCGGGGACAGGGGGCGAGGAGACCCAGTACTTC
few	TRBV29-1	-	TRBJ2-7	CSVVRGGGGEQYF	TGCAGCGTTGTTCGCGGGGGCGGTGGCGAGCAGTACTTC
few	TRBV9	-	TRBJ1-5	CASSVEAMNQPQHF	TGTGCCAGCAGCGTAGAAGCAATGAATCAGCCCCAGCATTTT
-	TRBV10-3	-	TRBJ2-4	CAISDPWASAKNIQYF	TGTGCCATCAGTGATCCCTGGGCATCAGCCAAAAACATTCAGTACTTC
few	TRBV5-6	-	TRBJ2-3	CASSSRGVDTQYF	TGTGCCAGCAGCTCCAGGGGAGTGGATACGCAGTATTTT
-	TRBV30	TRBD2	TRBJ2-3	CACSSGRADTQYF	TGTGCCTGTTCTAGCGGGAGGGCAGATACGCAGTATTTT
-	TRBV12-5	-	TRBJ2-1	CASGLVLGAYNEQFF	TGTGCTAGTGGTTTGGTACTTGGGGCCTACAATGAGCAGTTCTTC
few	TRBV6-6	TRBD1	TRBJ2-4	CASSFRTGGINIQYF	TGTGCCAGCAGTTTCCGTACAGGGGGCATAAACATTCAGTACTTC
few	TRBV6-4	-	TRBJ1-4	CASSEQILRPFF	TGTGCCAGCAGTGAACAAATTCTTCGTCCGTTTTTT
few	TRBV7-9	-	TRBJ2-1	CASSFGDRDYNEQFF	TGTGCCAGCAGCTTCGGGGACCGCGACTACAATGAGCAGTTCTTC
few	TRBV6-5	TRBD1	TRBJ2-3	CASRGQETDTQYF	TGTGCCAGCAGGGGACAGGAGACAGATACGCAGTATTTT
-	TRBV9	-	TRBJ2-5	CASSVNTGQETQYF	TGTGCCAGCAGCGTAAATACGGGTCAAGAGACCCAGTACTTC
few	TRBV9	-	TRBJ1-1	CASSVTGLGNTEAFF	TGTGCCAGCAGCGTAACAGGGCTGGGTAACACTGAAGCTTTCTTT
-	TRBV7-8	TRBD1	TRBJ1-4	CASSPGQGLRKLFF	TGTGCCAGCAGCCCGGGACAGGGGTTGAGAAAACTGTTTTTT
-	TRBV9	-	TRBJ2-6	CASSAGGTPLSGANVLTF	TGTGCCAGCAGCGCGGGCGGGACACCTCTTTCTGGGGCCAACGTCCTGACTTTC
few	TRBV6-5	-	TRBJ1-5	CATHREGQPQHF	TGTGCCACCCATCGGGAAGGTCAGCCCCAGCATTTT
-	TRBV7-9	-	TRBJ2-1	CASSPAGQLGNEQFF	TGTGCCAGCAGCCCAGCGGGACAGCTAGGAAATGAGCAGTTCTTC
-	TRBV5-1	-	TRBJ2-3	CASSLVGPYADTQYF	TGCGCCAGCAGCTTGGTAGGGCCATACGCAGATACGCAGTATTTT
-	TRBV7-2	-	TRBJ1-1	CASSRGMNTEAFF	TGTGCCAGCAGTCGAGGCATGAACACTGAAGCTTTCTTT
-	TRBV7-6	-	TRBJ1-6	CASSLAWNSPLHF	TGTGCCAGCAGCTTAGCGTGGAATTCACCCCTCCACTTT
-	TRBV6-6	-	TRBJ2-2	CASSPRSTGELFF	TGTGCCAGCAGTCCCCGGTCCACCGGGGAGCTGTTTTTT
-	TRBV9	-	TRBJ1-4	CASSFGQGASNEKLFF	TGTGCCAGCAGCTTTGGGCAGGGCGCATCTAATGAAAAACTGTTTTTT
-	TRBV13	TRBD2	TRBJ2-1	CASSKIAGANEQFF	TGTGCCAGCAGCAAGATAGCGGGAGCCAATGAGCAGTTCTTC
-	TRBV9	-	TRBJ2-7	CASSVAGSTYEQYF	TGTGCCAGCAGCGTAGCTGGCAGTACCTACGAGCAGTACTTC
few	TRBV7-6	-	TRBJ1-4	CASSLAGYELFF	TGTGCCAGCAGCTTAGCGGGATACGAACTGTTTTTT
-	TRBV23-1	-	TRBJ2-5	CASRQWRKETQYF	TGCGCCAGCAGACAGTGGAGGAAAGAGACCCAGTACTTC
-	TRBV7-2	-	TRBJ2-7	CASSPRGGAEQYF	TGTGCCAGCAGCCCCAGAGGAGGGGCCGAGCAGTACTTC
few	TRBV29-1	-	TRBJ2-1	CSASRDPDNEQFF	TGCAGCGCGTCCCGGGACCCCGACAATGAGCAGTTCTTC